The 10 T cell receptor beta chains given below trace back to one sample, sequenced in a study of OX40 agonist ivuxolimab in advanced cancers. Here immunoSEQ multiplex PCR was the method, and the copy in TCRdb shows in-frame clones only, minus some. The repertoire holds some 17,000 clones, with around 70% as singletons. The sequenced sample was CD4+ or CD8+ T cells sorted from blood, obtained in a trial of the OX40 agonist ivuxolimab. The receptors were gathered from an adult with an advanced solid tumor such as melanoma, head and neck, liver or kidney cancer.

The CDR3 region has the DNA TGTGCCAGCAGCTCCCGGGACTACATATACAATGAGCAGTTCTTC. Amino acids: CASSSRDYIYNEQFF. The genes are TRBV5-4 and TRBJ2-1, with TRBD2 identical over 7 bases. V trimming: 3 bases; J trimming: 4 bases; junction bases outside the gene matches: 7. This CDR3 has 15 amino acids. Germline-derived CDR1 and CDR2 are SGHNT and YYREEE (reference sequence).

V gene TRBV23-1 combines with J gene TRBJ2-7, with 7 nucleotides matching TRBD2. TRBV23-1 is given ORF status, its function remaining uncertain. V gave up 2 bases and J gave up 3 bases; unmatched junction bases: 10. This CDR3 contains 16 residues. The CDR3 region is CASSQGGRVWIYEQYF. CDR3 nucleotides: TGCGCCAGCAGTCAAGGGGGGAGGGTATGGATCTACGAGCAGTACTTC.

J is TRBJ2-2 and V is TRBV5-4; 11 bases align to TRBD2. The ends lost 0 bases at V and 1 base at J; junction bases unmatched: 2. The CDR3 contains 17 residues. Germline lookup yields CDR1 SGHNT and CDR2 YYREEE (reference sequence). CDR3 in DNA: TGTGCCAGCAGCTTGGGACTAGCGGGAATGAACACCGGGGAGCTGTTTTTT. This translates into CASSLGLAGMNTGELFF.

As regards this clone: Other nucleotide sequences from this sample produce the same CDR3. This chain links TRBV7-3 with TRBJ1-1; D gene ambiguous. CDR1 is SGHTA, CDR2 FQGTGA, per germline. This CDR3 comprises 14 residues. The V end was cut by 0 bases, the J end by 0 bases, with 5 bases between. The CDR3 DNA is TGTGCCAGCAGCTTAACATTGATGAACACTGAAGCTTTCTTT. It translates to CASSLTLMNTEAFF.

This clone has a handful of counts. The V gene is TRBV11-2, the J gene TRBJ2-2; D is uncertain. The CDR3 extends over 13 amino acids. V was pared by 1 base and J by 5 bases, with 5 bases between. Germline CDR1 reads SGHAT; CDR2 reads FQNNGV. The CDR3, as DNA: TGTGCCAGCAGCTTAGTCCAAACCGGGGAGCTGTTTTTT. Protein product: CASSLVQTGELFF.

The chain couples TRBV5-6 to TRBJ2-7; 12 nucleotides align to TRBD1. This CDR3 has 14 residues. Germline CDR1 SGHDT, CDR2 YYEEEE. With V trimmed by 2 bases and J by 6 bases, 3 bases remained unmatched. The chain's CDR3 is CASSFGTGGGEQYF. DNA for the CDR3: TGTGCCAGCAGCTTCGGGACAGGGGGCGGCGAGCAGTACTTC.

The rearrangement links TRBV29-1 to TRBJ1-2; D is unclear. The V gene's germline CDR1 is SQVTM and CDR2 ANQGSEA. The V end was cut by 4 bases, the J end by 2 bases, with 8 bases between. This CDR3 has 12 amino acids. The CDR3 here is CSVVMQNYGYTF. The CDR3 nucleotides are TGCAGCGTTGTGATGCAGAACTATGGCTACACCTTC.

Details on this clone: The sample contains more than one DNA sequence encoding this CDR3. The chain has TRBV5-4 and TRBJ2-3; no clear D. CDR1 and CDR2 from the germline V gene are SGHNT and YYREEE (reference sequence). V was trimmed by 4 bases and J by 0 bases, leaving 15 bases between them. The CDR3 spans 16 residues. CDR3 in DNA: TGTGCCAGCAGCCCCCTTCGGGCGGAAAGCACAGATACGCAGTATTTT. Translating gives CASSPLRAESTDTQYF.

This clone came up a few times. This chain joins TRBV11-2 and TRBJ2-1; 13 bases map to TRBD2. The V segment lost 5 bases and the J segment 6 bases; nucleotides outside the gene matches: 7. The CDR3 is 16 amino acids. The germline gives CDR1 SGHAT, CDR2 FQNNGV. For the CDR3, the DNA is TGTGCCAGCAGCACTCGACTAGCGGGAGGCTTCAATGAGCAGTTCTTC. Protein sequence: CASSTRLAGGFNEQFF.

This clone has only a few counts. The chain joins TRBV11-3 to TRBJ2-1, with 10 bases identical to TRBD2. The CDR3 length is 16 residues. Trimming cost V 1 base and J 5 bases; bases outside gene matches: 5. CDR1 and CDR2 from the germline V gene are SGHNT and YENEEA. In DNA form, the CDR3 reads TGTGCCAGCAGCTTAGCTAGCGGGAGTGTCCACAATGAGCAGTTCTTC. It codes for CASSLASGSVHNEQFF.